One sample yielded the 21 T cell receptor beta chains listed below, sequenced in a study of blood T cell repertoires in COVID-19. Sequenced by immunoSEQ multiplex PCR; TCRdb stores in-frame clones only, minus some. The sample lists around 170,000 clones, less than 90% seen once, with around 6.5% in the top ten. Material for sequencing was peripheral blood. These receptors all stem from a woman aged 40 to 55 with acute or convalescent COVID-19.

V usage is TRBV6-5 and J usage is TRBJ2-7; 12 bases align to TRBD1. The CDR3 covers 14 residues. From germline, CDR1 is MNHEY and CDR2 SVGAGI. V lost 7 bases to trimming and J lost 7 bases; unmatched junction nucleotides: 8. The CDR3 DNA is TGTGCCAGCATCGGGGGACAGGGGGCGAGGGAGCAGTACTTC. It yields the protein CASIGGQGAREQYF.

The chain links TRBV11-2 to TRBJ2-2; 10 nucleotides line up with TRBD2. There are 15 residues in the CDR3. With 5 bases clipped from V and 6 bases from J, the junction kept 6 bases outside the gene matches. Germline V gene sequence: CDR1 SGHAT, CDR2 FQNNGV. CDR3 bases: TGTGCCAGCAGCCGAGCGGGGGGGTTCGCCGGGGAGCTGTTTTTT. Its translation is CASSRAGGFAGELFF.

The J gene is TRBJ1-2, the V gene TRBV7-2; 9 bases match TRBD1. Germline CDR1 is SGHTA and CDR2 is FQGNSA. The CDR3 covers 15 residues. V trimming: 9 bases; J trimming: 7 bases; junction bases outside the gene matches: 15. DNA for the CDR3: TGTGCCAGTTATAAAACAGGGGGCGGACTTGTTGGCTACACCTTC. Translation: CASYKTGGGLVGYTF.

This clone has a handful of counts. V usage is TRBV5-5 and J usage is TRBJ2-7; 7 positions match TRBD2. The junction had 14 bases not matched to a gene; V was cut back by 4 bases and J by 4 bases. The length of the CDR3 is 16 residues. Per the germline V gene, CDR1 is SGHKS and CDR2 is YYEKEE (reference sequence). In nucleotides, the CDR3 is TGTGCCAGCAGCCCGCAGGAGGCTAGCGGAGGGTACGAGCAGTACTTC. Its translation is CASSPQEASGGYEQYF. Based on the CDR3 plus reference TRBV5-5 and TRBJ2-7, the full variable domain is DAGVTQSPTHLIKTRGQQVTLRCSPISGHKSVSWYQQVLGQGPQFIFQYYEKEERGRGNFPDRFSARQFPNYSSELNVNALLLGDSALYLCASSPQEASGGYEQYFGPGTRLTVT.

The chain has TRBV7-8 and TRBJ1-5; 7 bases map to TRBD1. Trimming removed 1 base from V and 1 base from J; junction bases left unmatched: 1. Per germline, CDR1 SGHVS and CDR2 FQNEAQ. The length of the CDR3 is 15 residues. This chain's CDR3 is CASSLDRGSNQPQHF. Here the CDR3 DNA reads TGTGCCAGCAGCTTAGACAGGGGAAGCAATCAGCCCCAGCATTTT. The full variable domain, rest sourced from reference TRBV7-8 and TRBJ1-5, is GAGVSQSPRYKVAKRGQDVALRCDPISGHVSLFWYQQALGQGPEFLTYFQNEAQLDKSGLPSDRFFAERPEGSVSTLKIQRTQQEDSAVYLCASSLDRGSNQPQHFGDGTRLSIL.

The rearrangement joins TRBV9 to TRBJ2-7, with 9 nucleotides matching TRBD2. The CDR3 extends over 15 amino acids. The V gene's germline CDR1 is SGDLS and CDR2 YYNGEE. The ends lost 4 bases at V and 1 base at J; junction bases unmatched: 6. CDR3 protein: CASSPRLAVSYEQYF. The DNA for the CDR3 is TGTGCCAGCAGCCCAAGACTAGCGGTTTCCTACGAGCAGTACTTC.

In its sample, this clone was seen once. The V call is TRBV9, the J call TRBJ2-2; the match to TRBD2 covers 9 bases. V gave up 5 bases and J gave up 5 bases; unmatched junction bases: 4. The CDR3 is 14 residues long. Germline CDR1 reads SGDLS; CDR2 reads YYNGEE. CDR3 DNA sequence: TGTGCCAGCAGGGGGACTAGCTCAACCGGGGAGCTGTTTTTT. It codes for CASRGTSSTGELFF.

V usage is TRBV5-4 and J usage is TRBJ1-1, with D maybe TRBD1 (5 bases). The CDR3 consists of 13 residues. V was shortened by 4 bases and J by 1 base, with 8 bases between the two germline ends. The germline CDR1 and CDR2 sequences are SGHNT and YYREEE (reference sequence). The CDR3 DNA sequence: TGTGCCAGCAGCATCGACAGGAACACTGAAGCTTTCTTT. It specifies CASSIDRNTEAFF.

The chain joins TRBV7-9 to TRBJ2-7; 9 nucleotides align to TRBD1. The CDR3 loop spans 13 amino acids. Per the germline V gene, CDR1 is SEHNR and CDR2 is FQNEAQ (reference sequence). With V trimmed by 6 bases and J by 3 bases, 3 bases remained unmatched. The CDR3 reads CASRPGQGYEQYF. The CDR3 nucleotides read TGTGCCAGCAGACCGGGACAGGGCTACGAGCAGTACTTC.

The V and J genes are TRBV5-1 and TRBJ1-1; 10 nucleotides align to TRBD1. Unmatched junction bases numbered 15, after V lost 4 bases and J lost 6 bases. Germline V gene data show CDR1 as SGHRS and CDR2 as YFSETQ. The CDR3 consists of 17 residues. The CDR3 protein is CASSLLYLTGGVSEAFF. CDR3 DNA sequence: TGCGCCAGCAGCCTCCTCTACTTGACAGGGGGCGTTTCTGAAGCTTTCTTT. The whole variable domain, remainder taken from reference TRBV5-1 and TRBJ1-1, is KAGVTQTPRYLIKTRGQQVTLSCSPISGHRSVSWYQQTPGQGLQFLFEYFSETQRNKGNFPGRFSGRQFSNSRSEMNVSTLELGDSALYLCASSLLYLTGGVSEAFFGQGTRLTVV.

The CDR3 loop is CASSYGTYEQYF. The CDR3 nucleotides are TGTGCCAGCAGCTACGGGACTTACGAGCAGTACTTC. This chain uses TRBV5-6 with TRBJ2-7; TRBD2 is a possible D gene (6 bases). The V gene lost 3 bases and the J gene lost 4 bases, with 8 bases spanning the gap. This CDR3 spans 12 amino acids. The germline CDR1 and CDR2 sequences are SGHDT and YYEEEE.

The V and J genes are TRBV2 and TRBJ1-3, with a weak D call TRBD1 (6 bases). V lost 1 base and J 4 bases, leaving 11 bases between the germline ends. Germline V gene sequence: CDR1 SNHLY, CDR2 FYNNEI. The CDR3 sequence is 15 residues long. The CDR3 DNA reads as TGTGCCAGCAGTGAAGACAGGGCGTACGGAAACACCATATATTTT. It codes for CASSEDRAYGNTIYF.

This clone occurred once. This chain joins TRBV7-3 and TRBJ1-5; D is unresolved. This CDR3 comprises 15 residues. Trimming pared 1 base from V and 1 base from J, leaving 8 bases between. The germline gives CDR1 SGHTA, CDR2 FQGTGA. The CDR3 coding sequence is TGTGCCAGCAGCTTAAGAGGGTTCAGCAATCAGCCCCAGCATTTT. This gives the protein CASSLRGFSNQPQHF.

This clone was detected only once. The rearrangement joins TRBV7-9 to TRBJ1-1; D is ambiguous. Germline-derived CDR1 and CDR2 are SEHNR and FQNEAQ (reference sequence). V lost 1 base to trimming and J lost 3 bases, with 6 bases between them. CDR3 size: 13 residues. CDR3 amino acids: CASSLGGDTEAFF. CDR3 in DNA: TGTGCCAGCAGCTTAGGAGGAGACACTGAAGCTTTCTTT. The full variable domain, completed using reference TRBV7-9 and TRBJ1-1, is DTGVSQNPRHKITKRGQNVTFRCDPISEHNRLYWYRQTLGQGPEFLTYFQNEAQLEKSRLLSDRFSAERPKGSFSTLEIQRTEQGDSAMYLCASSLGGDTEAFFGQGTRLTVV.

V gene TRBV6-1 combines with J gene TRBJ1-5, with a possible D match to TRBD1 (5 bases). Trimming left V 3 bases short and J 8 bases short, with 8 bases between. The length of the CDR3 is 12 residues. The germline V gene encodes CDR1 MNHNS and CDR2 SASEGT. In nucleotides, the CDR3 is TGTGCCAGCAGTGAGGGGGGGGAGCCCCAGCATTTT. Its protein is CASSEGGEPQHF.

This rearrangement joins TRBV28 to TRBJ1-3; tentative D call: TRBD1 (5 bases). Germline CDR1 reads MDHEN; CDR2 reads SYDVKM. The CDR3 covers 11 residues. The V gene lost 4 bases and the J gene lost 8 bases, with 6 bases spanning the gap. The CDR3 loop reads CASSWGDTIYF. As DNA, the CDR3 is TGTGCCAGCAGTTGGGGGGACACCATATATTTT. The complete variable domain, with remaining parts taken from reference TRBV28 and TRBJ1-3, reads DVKVTQSSRYLVKRTGEKVFLECVQDMDHENMFWYRQDPGLGLRLIYFSYDVKMKEKGDIPEGYSVSREKKERFSLILESASTNQTSMYLCASSWGDTIYFGEGSWLTVV.

The V gene is TRBV28, the J gene TRBJ1-5, with D unclear. The V and J ends lost 1 base and 6 bases respectively, with 4 bases between them. CDR3 size: 12 residues. CDR1 is MDHEN, CDR2 SYDVKM, per germline. CDR3 loop: CASSLFGQPQHF. CDR3 bases: TGTGCCAGCAGTTTATTCGGTCAGCCCCAGCATTTT. Based on the CDR3 plus reference TRBV28 and TRBJ1-5, the full variable domain is DVKVTQSSRYLVKRTGEKVFLECVQDMDHENMFWYRQDPGLGLRLIYFSYDVKMKEKGDIPEGYSVSREKKERFSLILESASTNQTSMYLCASSLFGQPQHFGDGTRLSIL.

The chain employs TRBV27 and TRBJ2-7; TRBD2 agrees at 13 bases. V dropped 6 bases and J dropped 5; count of bases not matched to a gene: 4. The CDR3 consists of 14 residues. Looked up from germline, CDR1 is MNHEY and CDR2 is SMNVEV (reference sequence). CDR3 nucleotide sequence: TGTGCCAGCAGCCCCGGGACTAGCGGGAACGAGCAGTACTTC. It encodes CASSPGTSGNEQYF.

This sequence joins TRBV3-1 (or the pseudogene TRBV3-2) and TRBJ1-2; D is uncertain. CDR3 length equals 12 residues. CDR1 is LGHDT and CDR2 is YNNKEL in the germline V gene (reference sequence). V was pared by 4 bases and J by 6 bases, with 9 bases between. The CDR3 is CASSRTTDGYTF. The CDR3 DNA sequence: TGTGCCAGCAGCCGAACTACCGATGGCTACACCTTC.

V usage is TRBV10-3 and J usage is TRBJ2-1; the match to TRBD2 covers 14 bases. Germline-derived CDR1 and CDR2 are ENHRY and SYGVKD. V lost 9 bases and J lost 9; bases outside the gene matches: 4. This CDR3 has 13 residues. The CDR3 region has the DNA TGTGCCATTGCCGGGACTAGCGGGGGTGAGCAGTTCTTC. Its protein is CAIAGTSGGEQFF.

The chain links TRBV7-8 to TRBJ1-1, with D perhaps TRBD1 (5 bases). The CDR3 sequence is 16 residues long. The germline V and J ends were trimmed by 1 base and 3 bases, with 15 bases remaining between them. Per germline, CDR1 SGHVS and CDR2 FQNEAQ. The CDR3 sequence: CASSLEGWGVDTEAFF. CDR3 in DNA: TGTGCCAGCAGCTTAGAGGGGTGGGGGGTCGACACTGAAGCTTTCTTT.